The clone carrying this TCR beta chain was seen a few times. What it recognizes is unknown. This may be a read error: a much more frequent sequence differs by one nucleotide. This CDR3 has 15 residues. With V trimmed by 1 base and J by 6 bases, 8 bases remained unmatched. The germline gives CDR1 SGHVS, CDR2 FNYEAQ. The sample belongs to a study of lung T cells in sarcoidosis with Löfgren's syndrome. In TCRdb, the reads were re-called with MiXCR into one record per CDR3 protein. Here the sample spans thousands of distinct CDR3 sequences, about 20% being singletons. Study-wide findings and caveats: TRBV2 was the preferred pairing partner of TRAV12-1, with similar CDR3s. The most expanded V genes in Löfgren's patients were reportedly TRAV12-1 and TRBV2.

The TCR sequence derives from a human donor with sarcoidosis (Löfgren's syndrome or another form), or a control subject (not recorded which). Sequencing was performed on CD4+ T cells from bronchoalveolar lavage. The V gene is TRBV7-6, the J gene TRBJ2-7; 8 bases map to TRBD2. The chain's CDR3 is CASSLVSGALGEQYF. CDR3 bases: TGTGCCAGCAGCTTAGTTAGCGGGGCGTTAGGCGAGCAGTACTTC.